The TCR beta chain described here comes from a study of blood T cell repertoires in COVID-19 (TCRdb year 2020). For the study in its entirety: Collaborator samples came from the United States, Italy and Spain and covered acute and convalescent phases of COVID-19. The prospective study material was composed of cDNA or gDNA derived from T cells, B-cell-depleted T cells, or PBMCs. Deeply sampled blood TCRbeta repertoires from subjects exposed to, actively infected with, or recovered from COVID-19 were included in the dataset. The repertoires were made available in a free public database intended to serve as a resource for research on the immune response to SARS-CoV-2. The samples were drawn from the first 160 participants of the ongoing ImmuneRACE study and from some 1,300 subjects provided by 6 global collaborators. Nearly every sample came with metadata listing a de-identified subject ID, COVID-19 status, age in years and sex. Where available, HLA class I and class II types were taken from metadata supplied by the sample provider and were not determined by assay-based typing.

In the prospective study, participants were about 18 to 100 years old, resided in 24 geographic areas of the United States, and were enrolled through a virtual design. In the prospective study, cohorts were assigned on the basis of participant-reported clinical history obtained from a screening survey and a study questionnaire. Recovered participants in ImmuneRACE Cohort 3 were defined as having two consecutive negative NP/OP PCR tests, clearance from a healthcare professional, or resolution of symptoms. Each participant in the prospective study had whole blood, serum and a nasopharyngeal or oropharyngeal swab collected by mobile phlebotomists. Additional blood draws and questionnaires over an approximately two-month period could optionally be provided by prospective study participants. Before DNA extraction, prospective study blood samples were shipped either frozen or at room temperature. On this clone itself: What this receptor recognizes is not known. No base quality values were provided; no much bigger clone lies one nucleotide off.

What the authors observed across the whole study: The quantity of clinical and demographic metadata differed by source and by participant and was supplied without curation.

The immunoSEQ Assay, a bias-controlled multiplex PCR, was used to amplify TCRbeta CDR3 regions from genomic DNA. The paper's data handling went like this. The number of nucleated cells in each sample was estimated by amplification of reference gene primers within the assay. To quantify the absolute abundance of each unique TCRbeta CDR3 rearrangement, sequence reads were collapsed and filtered. For each sample, productive Simpson clonality was calculated as the square root of Simpson's diversity index over productive rearrangements. TCRdb provides this immuneACCESS table in a form limited to in-frame rearrangements. Some clones are lacking; in checked studies, under half of them reflect an unresolved V gene, and why the rest are absent is not known. V and J calls and clone size are copied from that table; D and trimming were computed from the DNA. In this sample the table shows about 160,000 clones, 84% of which occur a single time. The leading ten clones occupy roughly 8.6% of the sample.

The sequencing input was PBMCs or T cells enriched from blood (not recorded which). This TCR was recovered from a woman in her forties or fifties who had recovered from COVID-19.

The CDR3 here reads CASSFRNRAEFGYTF. The bases are TGTGCCAGCAGCTTCCGGAACAGGGCGGAATTTGGCTACACCTTC. The chain is assembled from TRBV5-8 and TRBJ1-2, with TRBD1 perhaps the D gene, on 6 matching bases. The junction shows trimming of 2 bases on V and 7 bases on J, plus 18 bases between the germline ends. Per the germline V gene, SGHTS is the CDR1 and YDEGEE is the CDR2. From cysteine to phenylalanine, the CDR3 is 15 amino acids long. Solely the CDR3 DNA is kept, with 45 bases framed from the first base.